This passage covers 14 T cell receptor beta chains from one sample sequenced in a study of blood T cell repertoires in COVID-19. Profiling relied on immunoSEQ multiplex PCR, and the TCRdb table lists in-frame clones only, not all of them. The sample contains 35,000 to 45,000 clones, 88% of which appear only once. Sequenced: peripheral blood. The receptors come from a man in his sixties with active COVID-19.

This chain links TRBV7-9 with TRBJ2-1; D call uncertain. CDR3 size: 15 residues. Per the germline V gene, CDR1 is SEHNR and CDR2 is FQNEAQ (reference sequence). V dropped 7 bases and J dropped 8 bases, with 21 bases sitting between them. The CDR3 reads CASNRGGAPLYEQFF. The CDR3 coding sequence is TGTGCCAGCAATCGAGGCGGCGCCCCCCTCTATGAGCAGTTCTTC.

The chain links TRBV2 to TRBJ2-1, with TRBD1 matching 9 bases. Germline V gives CDR1 SNHLY, CDR2 FYNNEI. J gave up 1 base and V 5 bases, and 3 bases lay outside the gene matches. This CDR3 comprises 15 residues. The CDR3 DNA reads TGTGCCAGCAGTTTGACAGGGGGGTCCTACAATGAGCAGTTCTTC. Translation gives CASSLTGGSYNEQFF. The whole variable domain, remainder taken from reference TRBV2 and TRBJ2-1, is EPEVTQTPSHQVTQMGQEVILRCVPISNHLYFYWYRQILGQKVEFLVSFYNNEISEKSEIFDDQFSVERPDGSNFTLKIRSTKLEDSAMYFCASSLTGGSYNEQFFGPGTRLTVL.

The chain links TRBV5-6 to TRBJ2-7; tentative D call: TRBD1 (6 bases). Germline CDR1 and CDR2: SGHDT and YYEEEE. This CDR3 region has 14 residues. The V and J ends lost 2 bases and 2 bases respectively, with 11 bases between them. DNA for the CDR3: TGTGCCAGCAGCTTATGGGACATTACCTACGAGCAGTACTTC. Its protein is CASSLWDITYEQYF.

V gene TRBV7-8 combines with J gene TRBJ1-3, with a weak D call TRBD1 (6 bases). With 3 bases removed from V and 1 base from J, the gap between germline ends came to 10 bases. The CDR3 is made up of 15 amino acids. Germline CDR1 reads SGHVS; CDR2 reads FQNEAQ. The CDR3 coding sequence is TGTGCCAGCAGCTTTACTCAGGGGTCTGGAAACACCATATATTTT. Residues: CASSFTQGSGNTIYF.

This clone was recorded only once. This CDR3 is also generated by other DNA sequences in the sample. The gene calls are TRBV5-4 and TRBJ2-7; TRBD1 aligns across 7 bases. CDR1 is SGHNT and CDR2 is YYREEE in the germline V gene (reference sequence). CDR3 size: 13 residues. Unmatched junction bases numbered 0, after V lost 1 base and J lost 2 bases. CDR3 DNA: TGTGCCAGCAGCTTGCAGGGGGCCTACGAGCAGTACTTC. Translated: CASSLQGAYEQYF.

V and J are TRBV5-1 and TRBJ2-5, with 8 nucleotides matching TRBD2. CDR1 is SGHRS and CDR2 is YFSETQ in the germline V gene. V lost 6 bases to trimming and J lost 4 bases; unmatched junction nucleotides: 17. CDR3 length: 17 amino acids. The DNA of the CDR3 is TGCGCCAGCACCCAAGGGGGGGTACTAGCGGTCGGAGAGACCCAGTACTTC. Its protein product is CASTQGGVLAVGETQYF.

The V call is TRBV27, the J call TRBJ1-2; D not certain. The CDR3 runs 12 residues. V lost 6 bases, J lost 5 bases, and 10 bases lay in between. Germline CDR1 MNHEY, CDR2 SMNVEV (reference sequence). As DNA, the CDR3 is TGTGCCAGCAGCCGCCCGGGGTATGGCTACACCTTC. Protein: CASSRPGYGYTF.

The chain carries TRBV4-2 and TRBJ1-6; 9 nucleotides agree with TRBD1. Germline V lookup: CDR1 LGHNA, CDR2 YNFKEQ. Germline trimming cut 3 bases from V and 10 bases from J; bases unmatched to any gene: 16. This CDR3 has 18 amino acids. Here the CDR3 reads CASSQREPTGTGTSPLHF. CDR3 nucleotides: TGTGCCAGCAGCCAGAGGGAGCCAACCGGGACAGGGACGTCACCCCTCCACTTT.

This chain uses TRBV6-5 with TRBJ2-1, with 8 bases matching TRBD1. Germline V gene lookup returns CDR1 MNHEY and CDR2 SVGAGI. The CDR3 length is 15 residues. Losses at the gene ends were 6 bases for V and 0 bases for J; bases not matched to a gene: 4. The CDR3, as DNA: TGTGCCAGCAGACAGGGGGTAGGCTCCTACAATGAGCAGTTCTTC. Its protein is CASRQGVGSYNEQFF.

The V call is TRBV6-6, the J call TRBJ2-7; a weak D match, TRBD1 (6 bases). V was pared by 5 bases and J by 5 bases, with 7 bases between. The CDR3 covers 11 residues. Germline V gene lookup returns CDR1 MNHNY and CDR2 SVGAGI (reference sequence). CDR3 residues: CASSTGNEQYF. The CDR3 DNA reads TGTGCCAGCAGTACAGGGAACGAGCAGTACTTC.

The chain uses TRBV7-9 and TRBJ1-2; 8 bases match TRBD1. This CDR3 spans 13 amino acids. The ends lost 6 bases at V and 6 bases at J; junction bases unmatched: 6. In germline, CDR1 is SEHNR, CDR2 FQNEAQ (reference sequence). CDR3 sequence (DNA): TGTGCCAGCAGTTATGGACAGGGCCATGGCTACACCTTC. Its protein product is CASSYGQGHGYTF. The full variable domain, with the rest looked up from reference TRBV7-9 and TRBJ1-2, is DTGVSQNPRHKITKRGQNVTFRCDPISEHNRLYWYRQTLGQGPEFLTYFQNEAQLEKSRLLSDRFSAERPKGSFSTLEIQRTEQGDSAMYLCASSYGQGHGYTFGSGTRLTVV.

The rearrangement uses TRBV4-2 and TRBJ2-2, with a possible D match to TRBD2 (7 bases). The CDR3 length is 18 residues. Germline V gene data show CDR1 as LGHNA and CDR2 as YNFKEQ. The V and J ends lost 0 bases and 0 bases respectively, with 14 bases between them. The CDR3 spells CASSQDRGGVANTGELFF. Written as DNA, the CDR3 is TGTGCCAGCAGCCAAGATAGGGGGGGCGTCGCGAACACCGGGGAGCTGTTTTTT.

The chain is built from TRBV5-4 and TRBJ2-7, with 11 bases matching TRBD2. V was pared by 4 bases and J by 5 bases, with 5 bases of the junction left unmatched. The CDR3 is 14 residues long. CDR1 and CDR2 from the germline V gene are SGHNT and YYREEE (reference sequence). DNA of the CDR3: TGTGCCAGCAGCCCTACTAGCGGGAGCGACGAGCAGTACTTC. The encoded protein is CASSPTSGSDEQYF.

This chain links TRBV13 with TRBJ2-5, with D possibly TRBD1 on 6 matching bases. The V and J ends lost 4 bases and 4 bases respectively, with 16 bases between them. The CDR3 spans 15 residues. Per the germline V gene, CDR1 is PRHDT and CDR2 is FYEKMQ (reference sequence). This CDR3 is CASSSQGTPTETQYF. CDR3 DNA sequence: TGTGCCAGCAGCTCCCAGGGGACCCCTACAGAGACCCAGTACTTC. The complete variable domain, with remaining parts taken from reference TRBV13 and TRBJ2-5, reads AAGVIQSPRHLIKEKRETATLKCYPIPRHDTVYWYQQGPGQDPQFLISFYEKMQSDKGSIPDRFSAQQFSDYHSELNMSSLELGDSALYFCASSSQGTPTETQYFGPGTRLLVL.